The 18 T cell receptor beta chains below were found in one sample sequenced in a study of PD-L1 blockade in urothelial cancer. Regarding time point: peripheral blood 6 weeks after treatment start. Profiled with immunoSEQ multiplex PCR; TCRdb holds only in-frame clones, not every one. The repertoire holds tens of thousands of clones, around nine tenths seen once, with around 11% in the top ten. The specimen was PBMCs, collected around atezolizumab (anti-PD-L1) treatment. These receptors came from a man aged 60-69 years with urothelial cancer.

The chain employs TRBV4-2 and TRBJ2-3; TRBD2 aligns across 10 bases. CDR1 and CDR2 (germline): LGHNA, YNFKEQ. After removal of 2 bases from V and 7 bases from J, the junction contained 9 bases not matched to a gene. This CDR3 comprises 16 residues. This chain's CDR3 is CASSQSFSGGANTQYF. The CDR3 coding sequence is TGTGCCAGCAGCCAAAGTTTCAGCGGGGGGGCGAATACGCAGTATTTT.

This chain links TRBV6-4 with TRBJ2-3; a weak D match, TRBD1 (5 bases). Deletions cut 3 bases from V and 2 bases from J, with 6 bases between. The CDR3 contains 13 residues. CDR1 is MRHNA and CDR2 is SNTAGT in the germline V gene. The CDR3 protein is CASSEQDTDTQYF. The CDR3 region has the DNA TGTGCCAGCAGTGAACAGGACACAGATACGCAGTATTTT.

The V gene is TRBV5-1, the J gene TRBJ1-1; D not certain. V lost 0 bases and J 1 base, leaving 10 bases between the germline ends. The CDR3 is made up of 15 amino acids. Germline V CDR1 and CDR2: SGHRS, YFSETQ. CDR3 sequence (DNA): TGCGCCAGCAGCTTGGCACAGCTCTCGAACACTGAAGCTTTCTTT. Its protein is CASSLAQLSNTEAFF.

The chain links TRBV5-1 to TRBJ2-1, with 14 bases that match TRBD2. Per the germline V gene, CDR1 is SGHRS and CDR2 is YFSETQ. The CDR3 contains 16 residues. The V and J ends lost 0 bases and 14 bases, in that order; junction bases with no gene match: 10. DNA for the CDR3: TGCGCCAGCAGCTTGGTAGGGCTGACTAGCGGGAGGGCCAAGTTCTTC. Translating it yields CASSLVGLTSGRAKFF.

The CDR3 region has the DNA TGTGCCAGTAGTTCACGGACAGGGAGCGACTATGGCTACACCTTC. Encoded protein: CASSSRTGSDYGYTF. The V gene is TRBV19, the J gene TRBJ1-2, with 8 bases lining up with TRBD1. Germline lookup yields CDR1 LNHDA and CDR2 SQIVND (reference sequence). Trimming removed 5 bases from V and 3 bases from J; junction bases left unmatched: 8. The CDR3 is 15 residues long.

This chain connects TRBV7-3 to TRBJ2-1; 7 nucleotides match TRBD2. Germline trimming cut 2 bases from V and 4 bases from J; bases unmatched to any gene: 2. This CDR3 contains 14 residues. From germline, CDR1 is SGHTA and CDR2 FQGTGA. The CDR3 DNA sequence: TGTGCCAGCAGCTTACGGGAGGAGTACAATGAGCAGTTCTTC. It yields the protein CASSLREEYNEQFF.

The gene calls are TRBV9 and TRBJ1-3; D remains unclear. CDR3 length: 17 residues. Germline V CDR1 and CDR2: SGDLS, YYNGEE. Deletions cut 3 bases from V and 1 base from J, with 17 bases between. The CDR3 DNA sequence: TGTGCCAGCAGCGCCTCTCCCTACAGAACTTCTGGAAACACCATATATTTT. Translated, it gives CASSASPYRTSGNTIYF.

The chain recombines TRBV5-1 with TRBJ1-1, with D perhaps TRBD1 (5 bases). This CDR3 is built from 17 residues. V lost 0 bases to trimming and J lost 0 bases, with 15 bases between them. Germline CDR1 SGHRS, CDR2 YFSETQ. CDR3 region: CASSLGGTLGLNTEAFF. CDR3 DNA: TGCGCCAGCAGCTTGGGGGGGACTTTGGGGTTGAACACTGAAGCTTTCTTT.

J is TRBJ2-3 and V is TRBV4-2; TRBD2 might be the D (7 bases). CDR3 length: 17 amino acids. V lost 5 bases to trimming and J lost 4 bases, with 22 bases between them. Germline V gene data show CDR1 as LGHNA and CDR2 as YNFKEQ. The CDR3 sequence: CASSGGGGFFSSDTQYF. The CDR3 nucleotides read TGTGCCAGCAGCGGAGGGGGGGGCTTTTTTTCGTCAGATACGCAGTATTTT.

This sequence joins TRBV29-1 and TRBJ2-3; 10 bases align to TRBD2. Germline CDR1 is SQVTM and CDR2 is ANQGSEA. This CDR3 contains 19 residues. The V gene end was trimmed by 2 bases and the J gene end by 2 bases; junction bases not matched to a gene: 16. CDR3 protein: CSVEMGSGRPRFPTDTQYF. For the CDR3, the DNA is TGCAGCGTTGAAATGGGTAGCGGGAGGCCGCGATTTCCCACAGATACGCAGTATTTT.

The chain links TRBV4-2 to TRBJ2-1, with 8 bases aligning to TRBD1. Germline CDR1 is LGHNA and CDR2 is YNFKEQ. V trimming: 0 bases; J trimming: 7 bases; junction bases outside the gene matches: 8. This CDR3 has 16 residues. For the CDR3, the DNA is TGTGCCAGCAGCCAAGAGGACAGGGAAGTTTTGAATGAGCAGTTCTTC. Residues: CASSQEDREVLNEQFF.

The rearrangement joins TRBV19 to TRBJ2-1; TRBD2 aligns across 8 bases. This CDR3 is built from 15 residues. Trimming removed 4 bases from V and 7 bases from J; junction bases left unmatched: 9. Germline V gene lookup returns CDR1 LNHDA and CDR2 SQIVND (reference sequence). CDR3 nucleotide sequence: TGTGCCAGTAGTACCGGAGCGGGAGTAATGAATGAGCAGTTCTTC. This codes for CASSTGAGVMNEQFF.

V is TRBV2 and J is TRBJ1-2; tentatively, D is TRBD1 (5 bases). CDR1 is SNHLY and CDR2 is FYNNEI in the germline V gene. V shed 4 bases and J shed 3 bases, with 15 bases lying between them. The CDR3 is made up of 15 amino acids. The CDR3 region is CASSASQGYDYGYTF. CDR3 DNA: TGTGCCAGCAGTGCCTCTCAGGGTTACGACTATGGCTACACCTTC.

CDR3 region: CASPRGGEGGGSNQPQHF. CDR3 nucleotides: TGTGCCAGCCCCCGGGGGGGGGAGGGGGGCGGAAGCAATCAGCCCCAGCATTTT. V is TRBV18 and J is TRBJ1-5, with D perhaps TRBD1 (6 bases). V gave up 8 bases and J gave up 1 base, with 24 bases separating them. Germline V gives CDR1 KGHSH, CDR2 LQKENI. CDR3 length equals 18 residues.

The rearrangement uses TRBV10-3 and TRBJ1-6; D is perhaps TRBD1 (5 bases). This CDR3 region has 13 residues. V was pared by 6 bases and J by 7 bases, with 10 bases between. Germline V CDR1 and CDR2: ENHRY, SYGVKD. CDR3 protein: CAISDGGNSPLHF. CDR3 DNA sequence: TGTGCCATCAGCGACGGGGGAAATTCACCCCTCCACTTT.

The CDR3 loop is CASSEEGLNTEAFF. The CDR3 DNA reads as TGTGCCAGCAGTGAGGAGGGGCTGAACACTGAAGCTTTCTTT. J is TRBJ1-1 and V is TRBV6-1; D may be TRBD1 (5 bases). The CDR3 spans 14 residues. Germline V gives CDR1 MNHNS, CDR2 SASEGT. Trimming left V 3 bases short and J 0 bases short, with 8 bases between.

The gene calls are TRBV11-2 and TRBJ2-5; D is perhaps TRBD1 (5 bases). V shed 4 bases and J shed 1 base, with 13 bases lying between them. The CDR3 extends over 15 amino acids. Germline lookup yields CDR1 SGHAT and CDR2 FQNNGV. CDR3 in amino acids: CASSSNTGLQETQYF. The CDR3 bases are TGTGCCAGCAGCTCAAATACAGGCCTCCAAGAGACCCAGTACTTC. The whole variable domain, filled in from reference TRBV11-2 and TRBJ2-5, reads EAGVAQSPRYKIIEKRQSVAFWCNPISGHATLYWYQQILGQGPKLLIQFQNNGVVDDSQLPKDRFSAERLKGVDSTLKIQPAKLEDSAVYLCASSSNTGLQETQYFGPGTRLLVL.

This clone was seen once. This rearrangement joins TRBV29-1 to TRBJ2-7, with D maybe TRBD2 (7 bases). Germline values: CDR1 SQVTM, CDR2 ANQGSEA. This CDR3 is 14 amino acids long. The V end lost 6 bases, the J end lost 2 bases, and 17 bases lay between the germline ends. CDR3 protein: CSVKGGGRPYEQYF. The CDR3 DNA is TGCAGCGTGAAAGGGGGAGGGCGCCCCTACGAGCAGTACTTC.